Listed here are 27 T cell receptor beta chains from one sample, sequenced in a study of cytomegalovirus exposure and HLA in healthy donors (dated 2017 in TCRdb). The library was obtained by the immunoSEQ multiplex PCR assay. For the multiplex PCR, a mixture combining 60 forward primers for TCR Vbeta segments and 13 reverse primers for TCR Jbeta segments was used. The clones in this table, taken by TCRdb from immuneACCESS, are in-frame only. Not every clone is retained; where verified, under half of the shortfall comes from an unresolved V gene, and the cause of the rest is unknown. This sample's table carries tens of thousands of clones. In total, the top ten clones hold 2.5% to 3% of the sample. Sequenced: PBMCs. Receptors originate from a man aged 35-49 years in good health and CMV-seronegative.

This chain uses TRBV18 with TRBJ2-7; tentatively, D is TRBD1 (6 bases). Germline assignment: CDR1 KGHSH and CDR2 LQKENI. The V and J ends lost 5 bases and 3 bases respectively, with 11 bases between them. This CDR3 is built from 13 residues. Here the CDR3 reads CASSFGTFYEQYF. The CDR3 bases are TGTGCCAGCTCATTCGGGACATTCTACGAGCAGTACTTC.

The J gene is TRBJ2-3, the V gene TRBV11-2; D might be TRBD2 (6 bases). In germline, CDR1 is SGHAT, CDR2 FQNNGV. V was cut by 6 bases and J by 2 bases, with 15 bases left in between. CDR3 length equals 15 residues. The CDR3 is CASSPGRDLTDTQYF. CDR3 DNA sequence: TGTGCCAGCAGTCCAGGGCGGGATCTCACAGATACGCAGTATTTT.

The V and J genes are TRBV5-1 and TRBJ1-4; 7 nucleotides match TRBD1. Looked up from germline, CDR1 is SGHRS and CDR2 is YFSETQ. There are 15 residues in the CDR3. The J segment lost 3 bases and the V segment lost 4 bases, leaving 6 bases of the junction unmatched. The CDR3, as DNA: TGCGCCAGCAGCACAATAGGGACAGCTAATGAAAAACTGTTTTTT. As protein: CASSTIGTANEKLFF.

J is TRBJ2-5 and V is TRBV7-6; TRBD2 agrees at 11 bases. CDR3 length equals 14 residues. Germline CDR1 SGHVS, CDR2 FNYEAQ. Trimming took 4 bases from V and 5 from J; bases not matched to a gene: 3. In nucleotides, the CDR3 is TGTGCCAGCAGCTCCTTAGCGGGGGGGGAGACCCAGTACTTC. This sequence encodes CASSSLAGGETQYF.

The rearrangement joins TRBV30 to TRBJ1-2; 8 bases line up with TRBD1. The V segment lost 4 bases and the J segment 7 bases; nucleotides outside the gene matches: 11. This CDR3 contains 14 residues. The germline V gene encodes CDR1 GTSNPN and CDR2 SVGIG (reference sequence). CDR3 region: CAWTPGGRGGGYTF. The CDR3 nucleotides are TGTGCCTGGACCCCAGGGGGCAGAGGTGGTGGCTACACCTTC. Drawing the rest from reference TRBV30 and TRBJ1-2, the complete variable domain is SQTIHQWPATLVQPVGSPLSLECTVEGTSNPNLYWYRQAAGRGLQLLFYSVGIGQISSEVPQNLSASRPQDRQFILSSKKLLLSDSGFYLCAWTPGGRGGGYTFGSGTRLTVV.

The chain employs TRBV11-1 and TRBJ1-3; 9 bases are shared with TRBD1. The CDR3 loop spans 15 amino acids. Germline CDR1 SGHAT, CDR2 FQDESV (reference sequence). With V trimmed by 4 bases and J by 4 bases, 5 bases remained unmatched. DNA for the CDR3: TGTGCCAGCAGCTCGACAGGGGGAAACGGAAACACCATATATTTT. Protein product: CASSSTGGNGNTIYF.

This rearrangement joins TRBV18 to TRBJ2-1; D is ambiguous. From germline, CDR1 is KGHSH and CDR2 LQKENI. CDR3 length: 13 amino acids. V was cut by 1 base and J by 7 bases, with 8 bases left in between. CDR3 nucleotides: TGTGCCAGCTCACCACGGGCCACGAATGAGCAGTTCTTC. Translation: CASSPRATNEQFF.

J is TRBJ1-1 and V is TRBV7-9; D perhaps matches TRBD1 (5 bases). The CDR3 length is 14 residues. Germline CDR1 reads SEHNR; CDR2 reads FQNEAQ (reference sequence). The V end lost 3 bases, the J end lost 5 bases, and 13 bases lay between the germline ends. The CDR3 region has the DNA TGTGCCAGCAGCTTTCTAGGGGCGAGTACTGAAGCTTTCTTT. Amino acids: CASSFLGASTEAFF.

The V call is TRBV6-8, the J call TRBJ1-5, with TRBD1 matching over 7 bases. J lost 1 base, V lost 7 bases, and 10 bases had no gene match. The CDR3 sequence is 16 residues long. Germline V gives CDR1 MNHGY, CDR2 SAAAGT. The CDR3 DNA sequence: TGTGCCAGCATCCCGACCGGGACAGAGAGCAATCAGCCCCAGCATTTT. Amino acids: CASIPTGTESNQPQHF.

Comments on this clone: The junction does not match germline at one end; this may be a read error. The chain has TRBV18 and TRBJ1-5; D is perhaps TRBD1 (6 bases). This CDR3 spans 15 amino acids. Germline V gene lookup returns CDR1 KGHSH and CDR2 LQKENI. The CDR3 bases are TGTACCAGCTCACCCGTGGACAGAGGCGATCAGCCCCAGCATTTT. Protein sequence: CTSSPVDRGDQPQHF.

As DNA, the CDR3 is TGTGCCAGCAGACAGGGTGGTCAGCCCCAGCATTTT. This sequence encodes CASRQGGQPQHF. The chain links TRBV27 to TRBJ1-5; TRBD1 is a possible D gene (6 bases). CDR1 MNHEY and CDR2 SMNVEV come from the germline V gene (reference sequence). The CDR3 has 12 amino acids. Trimming took off 6 bases at V and 6 bases at J, with 9 bases between the two ends.

V and J are TRBV5-4 and TRBJ1-4; D is possibly TRBD1 (5 bases). CDR1 is SGHNT and CDR2 is YYREEE in the germline V gene (reference sequence). The CDR3 spans 17 residues. Trimming cost V 4 bases and J 1 base, with 17 bases left between them. CDR3 sequence (DNA): TGTGCCAGCAGCCGTATCGGCGGGGGAGGAACTAATGAAAAACTGTTTTTT. It specifies CASSRIGGGGTNEKLFF. Variable domain in full (rest from reference TRBV5-4 and TRBJ1-4): ETGVTQSPTHLIKTRGQQVTLRCSSQSGHNTVSWYQQALGQGPQFIFQYYREEENGRGNFPPRFSGLQFPNYSSELNVNALELDDSALYLCASSRIGGGGTNEKLFFGSGTQLSVL.

V usage is TRBV30 and J usage is TRBJ1-6; D not certain. CDR3 length equals 16 residues. The V gene's germline CDR1 is GTSNPN and CDR2 SVGIG (reference sequence). Trimming removed 6 bases from V and 0 bases from J, with 15 bases in between. CDR3 loop: CACCTTAGSYNSPLHF. The CDR3 DNA reads as TGTGCCTGCTGCACAACAGCTGGCTCCTATAATTCACCCCTCCACTTT.

The chain recombines TRBV10-3 with TRBJ2-1, with 8 bases identical to TRBD1. V shed 11 bases, J shed 3 bases, and the junction held 9 bases outside the gene matches. The CDR3 has 14 amino acids. Germline V gene lookup returns CDR1 ENHRY and CDR2 SYGVKD. CDR3: CAATTGVVYNEQFF. The CDR3 DNA reads as TGTGCCGCCACGACAGGGGTAGTCTACAATGAGCAGTTCTTC.

The J gene is TRBJ1-5, the V gene TRBV7-9, with D hard to call. Germline CDR1 SEHNR, CDR2 FQNEAQ (reference sequence). The CDR3 is made up of 15 amino acids. Trimming left V 1 base short and J 3 bases short, with 10 bases between. This chain's CDR3 is CASSLDPGFNQPQHF. DNA for the CDR3: TGTGCCAGCAGCTTAGATCCCGGGTTCAATCAGCCCCAGCATTTT.

The rearrangement links TRBV18 to TRBJ1-1; D unclear. The CDR3 sequence is 16 residues long. CDR1 is KGHSH, CDR2 LQKENI, per germline. The ends were cut back, 0 bases at V and 1 base at J, with 12 bases in the middle. The chain's CDR3 is CASSPPTRRKNTEAFF. The CDR3 region has the DNA TGTGCCAGCTCACCACCGACACGAAGGAAGAACACTGAAGCTTTCTTT.

V usage is TRBV18 and J usage is TRBJ1-1; TRBD1 aligns across 7 bases. This CDR3 contains 15 residues. Germline V gives CDR1 KGHSH, CDR2 LQKENI. V lost 3 bases to trimming and J lost 0 bases; unmatched junction nucleotides: 4. The CDR3 protein is CASSPSTGMNTEAFF. CDR3 bases: TGTGCCAGCTCACCTTCGACAGGGATGAACACTGAAGCTTTCTTT.

The rearrangement uses TRBV2 and TRBJ1-2; the match to TRBD1 covers 9 bases. After removal of 1 base from V and 2 bases from J, the junction contained 8 bases not matched to a gene. In germline, CDR1 is SNHLY, CDR2 FYNNEI. This CDR3 is 17 amino acids long. This chain's CDR3 is CASSEVGVDRGNYGYTF. CDR3 bases: TGTGCCAGCAGTGAAGTTGGTGTGGACAGGGGAAACTATGGCTACACCTTC.

The chain is built from TRBV2 and TRBJ2-3; D perhaps matches TRBD1 (5 bases). From germline, CDR1 is SNHLY and CDR2 FYNNEI. The CDR3 loop spans 19 amino acids. V was pared by 2 bases and J by 4 bases, with 25 bases between. In DNA form, the CDR3 reads TGTGCCAGCAGTGAATTCGACTCCATTTCCCCAACCAGGGCAGATACGCAGTATTTT. Amino acid sequence: CASSEFDSISPTRADTQYF.

DNA of the CDR3: TGTGCCAGCAACCTTAGCCCCGAGTCTGAAGCTTTCTTT. Amino acid sequence: CASNLSPESEAFF. The genes are TRBV9 and TRBJ1-1; D gene uncertain. The CDR3 has 13 amino acids. The V gene's germline CDR1 is SGDLS and CDR2 YYNGEE. The V and J ends lost 6 bases and 6 bases respectively, with 15 bases between them.

The J gene is TRBJ2-7, the V gene TRBV6-5; TRBD1 matches at 7 bases. The V segment lost 5 bases and the J segment 3 bases; nucleotides outside the gene matches: 7. Germline assignment: CDR1 MNHEY and CDR2 SVGAGI. CDR3 size: 14 residues. The CDR3 protein is CASSLDRVGYEQYF. CDR3 sequence (DNA): TGTGCCAGCAGTCTTGACAGGGTCGGCTACGAGCAGTACTTC.

The chain uses TRBV10-2 and TRBJ2-1; D gene unclear. V lost 6 bases to trimming and J lost 5 bases, with 17 bases between them. Germline V gene lookup returns CDR1 WSHSY and CDR2 SAAADI. The CDR3 is 15 residues long. Here the CDR3 DNA reads TGCGCCAGCAGGGGTGAGGCCCTTCGGGACAATGAGCAGTTCTTC. Protein sequence: CASRGEALRDNEQFF.

The chain employs TRBV30 and TRBJ1-5, with TRBD1 matching 10 bases. V lost 5 bases, J lost 9 bases, and 10 bases stayed unmatched. Per germline, CDR1 GTSNPN and CDR2 SVGIG (reference sequence). The length of the CDR3 is 14 residues. CDR3 sequence (DNA): TGTGCCTGGGGGGACAGGGGCCAGTGGAGGCCCCAGCATTTT. Amino acids: CAWGDRGQWRPQHF. The full variable domain, rest sourced from reference TRBV30 and TRBJ1-5, is SQTIHQWPATLVQPVGSPLSLECTVEGTSNPNLYWYRQAAGRGLQLLFYSVGIGQISSEVPQNLSASRPQDRQFILSSKKLLLSDSGFYLCAWGDRGQWRPQHFGDGTRLSIL.

J is TRBJ1-2 and V is TRBV20-1; 7 bases are a match to TRBD1. The CDR3 runs to 11 residues. Per the germline V gene, CDR1 is DFQATT and CDR2 is SNEGSKA (reference sequence). CDR3 DNA: TGCAGGGTCGGGACAGACTATGGCTACACCTTC. Protein product: CRVGTDYGYTF.

The chain is built from TRBV30 and TRBJ2-2; 7 nucleotides align to TRBD2. Trimming removed 3 bases from V and 2 bases from J; junction bases left unmatched: 3. There are 14 residues in the CDR3. The V gene's germline CDR1 is GTSNPN and CDR2 SVGIG (reference sequence). For the CDR3, the DNA is TGTGCCTGGAGGGGGGGGTCAAACACCGGGGAGCTGTTTTTT. As protein: CAWRGGSNTGELFF.

The chain couples TRBV5-1 to TRBJ2-7, with D tentatively TRBD2 (5 bases). Germline V gene lookup returns CDR1 SGHRS and CDR2 YFSETQ. V was cut by 1 base and J by 4 bases, with 12 bases left in between. The CDR3 has 14 amino acids. The CDR3 sequence: CASSLSPSGYEQYF. For the CDR3, the DNA is TGCGCCAGCAGCTTGTCGCCGTCGGGGTACGAGCAGTACTTC.

The J gene is TRBJ2-2, the V gene TRBV18; D gene uncertain. The CDR3 spans 15 residues. Trimming left V 4 bases short and J 4 bases short, with 13 bases between. CDR1 is KGHSH, CDR2 LQKENI, per germline. CDR3 coding DNA: TGTGCCAGCTCACGACAAGAAGTTGTCACCGGGGAGCTGTTTTTT. Its translation is CASSRQEVVTGELFF.